The 15 T cell receptor beta chains below all came from one sample that was sequenced in a study of beta chain features in type 1 diabetes. The isolated RNA, all of it, was reverse transcribed, so expressed TCRB transcripts were what got sequenced. The table came from immunoSEQ multiplex PCR; TCRdb's copy has only in-frame clones and leaves some out. The table records 450,000 to 550,000 clones, about 30% of them present only once. Sequencing used naive CD4+ T cells from blood. These receptors came from a man aged 18 to 30 in good health.

The sample holds a few counts of this clone. Other DNA sequences in the same sample also yield this CDR3. The V and J genes are TRBV5-1 and TRBJ2-3, with TRBD2 matching over 9 bases. Germline values: CDR1 SGHRS, CDR2 YFSETQ. The CDR3 length is 14 residues. J was trimmed by 6 bases and V by 0 bases; bases with no gene match: 2. The CDR3 sequence: CASSLVAGADTQYF. The DNA for the CDR3 is TGCGCCAGCAGCTTGGTAGCGGGAGCGGATACGCAGTATTTT.

The chain recombines TRBV7-2 with TRBJ2-5; D is ambiguous. CDR1 and CDR2 (germline): SGHTA, FQGNSA. V was pared by 5 bases and J by 2 bases, with 18 bases between. CDR3 length: 16 amino acids. The CDR3 loop is CASSPDKWGGQETQYF. As DNA, the CDR3 is TGTGCCAGCAGCCCCGATAAATGGGGTGGTCAAGAGACCCAGTACTTC.

This clone was seen more than once but under ten times. The V gene is TRBV29-1, the J gene TRBJ2-1; maybe TRBD2 (6 bases). The ends were cut back, 7 bases at V and 3 bases at J, with 13 bases in the middle. The CDR3 extends over 13 amino acids. Per the germline V gene, CDR1 is SQVTM and CDR2 is ANQGSEA. In nucleotides, the CDR3 is TGCAGCGGGGGAGGAGCTTTCTACAATGAGCAGTTCTTC. This gives the protein CSGGGAFYNEQFF.

CDR3 protein: CASRRPGAGETQYF. CDR3 coding DNA: TGTGCCAGCAGACGCCCCGGAGCAGGGGAGACCCAGTACTTC. The chain combines TRBV28 with TRBJ2-5, with D tentatively TRBD1 (5 bases). From germline, CDR1 is MDHEN and CDR2 SYDVKM. Between the trimmed V and J ends, which lost 6 bases and 5 bases, there was a span of 16 bases. This CDR3 has 14 amino acids.

The chain employs TRBV14 and TRBJ2-1; 9 positions agree with TRBD2. V gave up 3 bases and J gave up 7 bases; unmatched junction bases: 7. CDR3 length: 15 amino acids. The germline V gene has CDR1 SGHDN and CDR2 FVKESK. The CDR3 region is CASSQAGLALNEQFF. The CDR3 nucleotides are TGTGCCAGCAGCCAGGCCGGACTAGCGCTTAATGAGCAGTTCTTC.

The table lists this clone with a few counts. The V and J genes are TRBV18 and TRBJ2-1; possibly TRBD2 for D (6 bases). V lost 4 bases to trimming and J lost 4 bases, with 11 bases between them. In germline, CDR1 is KGHSH, CDR2 LQKENI. The CDR3 is made up of 14 amino acids. CDR3 DNA: TGTGCCAGCTCACTCCCGGGGACTTACAATGAGCAGTTCTTC. As protein: CASSLPGTYNEQFF.

This clone was counted a few times. V and J are TRBV7-3 and TRBJ2-5; TRBD2 is a possible D gene (5 bases). CDR1 is SGHTA and CDR2 is FQGTGA in the germline V gene. CDR3 length: 14 amino acids. Trimming cost V 5 bases and J 8 bases, with 18 bases left between them. DNA for the CDR3: TGTGCCAGCAGCCCCCGGGTCTTAGGGAGCACCCAGTACTTC. Its translation is CASSPRVLGSTQYF. Drawing the rest from reference TRBV7-3 and TRBJ2-5, the complete variable domain is GAGVSQTPSNKVTEKGKYVELRCDPISGHTALYWYRQSLGQGPEFLIYFQGTGAADDSGLPNDRFFAVRPEGSVSTLKIQRTERGDSAVYLCASSPRVLGSTQYFGPGTRLLVL.

V is TRBV5-1 and J is TRBJ2-3, with TRBD2 identical over 7 bases. The V segment lost 1 base and the J segment 0 bases; nucleotides outside the gene matches: 5. This CDR3 contains 16 residues. Germline V gene lookup returns CDR1 SGHRS and CDR2 YFSETQ. The CDR3 bases are TGCGCCAGCAGCTTGCGGCTAGCGGAGAGCACAGATACGCAGTATTTT. The encoded protein is CASSLRLAESTDTQYF.

The chain joins TRBV5-1 to TRBJ2-1, with D possibly being TRBD1 or TRBD2 (5 bases each). The CDR3 totals 15 residues. V was clipped by 4 bases and J by 7 bases, with 18 bases between them. In germline, CDR1 is SGHRS, CDR2 YFSETQ. In DNA, the CDR3 is TGCGCCAGCAGCGCCCGGGACCGACTATCAAATGAGCAGTTCTTC. Amino acids: CASSARDRLSNEQFF.

V and J are TRBV11-2 and TRBJ2-1; a possible D gene is TRBD1 (5 bases). Germline loops: CDR1 SGHAT, CDR2 FQNNGV. CDR3 length: 16 amino acids. Trimming shortened V by 2 bases and J by 5 bases, and 16 bases separated the two germline ends. Here the CDR3 DNA reads TGTGCCAGCAGCTTACAGGGTATTTACTCTGACAATGAGCAGTTCTTC. Residues: CASSLQGIYSDNEQFF. The complete variable domain, with remaining parts taken from reference TRBV11-2 and TRBJ2-1, reads EAGVAQSPRYKIIEKRQSVAFWCNPISGHATLYWYQQILGQGPKLLIQFQNNGVVDDSQLPKDRFSAERLKGVDSTLKIQPAKLEDSAVYLCASSLQGIYSDNEQFFGPGTRLTVL.

This clone was picked up a small number of times. The chain recombines TRBV14 with TRBJ2-7, with 10 bases lining up with TRBD1. The germline V gene encodes CDR1 SGHDN and CDR2 FVKESK. The CDR3 is made up of 16 amino acids. Germline trimming cut 4 bases from V and 5 bases from J; bases unmatched to any gene: 11. The CDR3 region is CASSRTTGQGSNEQYF. The CDR3 DNA reads TGTGCCAGCAGCCGGACTACGGGACAGGGGAGTAACGAGCAGTACTTC.

This clone was seen more than once but under ten times. The genes are TRBV7-9 and TRBJ2-7, with 11 bases lining up with TRBD2. The CDR3 is 17 amino acids. The V segment lost 2 bases and the J segment 7 bases; nucleotides outside the gene matches: 13. CDR1 is SEHNR, CDR2 FQNEAQ, per germline (reference sequence). DNA of the CDR3: TGTGCCAGCAGCTTATATGGGAGACTAGCGGGGCCAGATGAGCAGTACTTC. Protein sequence: CASSLYGRLAGPDEQYF. Filled out from reference TRBV7-9 and TRBJ2-7, the complete variable domain reads DTGVSQNPRHKITKRGQNVTFRCDPISEHNRLYWYRQTLGQGPEFLTYFQNEAQLEKSRLLSDRFSAERPKGSFSTLEIQRTEQGDSAMYLCASSLYGRLAGPDEQYFGPGTRLTVT.

In this sample, this clone turned up a few times. The gene calls are TRBV30 and TRBJ2-3; TRBD2 agrees at 11 bases. The CDR3 runs to 18 residues. From germline, CDR1 is GTSNPN and CDR2 SVGIG (reference sequence). V dropped 1 base and J dropped 5; count of bases not matched to a gene: 14. CDR3 DNA sequence: TGTGCCTGGAGTGCGGGGACCAATCTAGCGGGAGGAGGAGATACGCAGTATTTT. It encodes CAWSAGTNLAGGGDTQYF.

This clone was counted between two and nine times. This chain connects TRBV30 to TRBJ2-7, with D hard to call. Germline-derived CDR1 and CDR2 are GTSNPN and SVGIG (reference sequence). CDR3 length: 15 residues. Trimming left V 2 bases short and J 4 bases short, with 18 bases between. The CDR3 loop reads CAWSPPGVARYEQYF. In DNA form, the CDR3 reads TGTGCCTGGAGTCCCCCAGGAGTAGCAAGGTACGAGCAGTACTTC.

A note on this clone: This sample also contains other DNA sequences that code for the same CDR3. The V gene is TRBV5-1, the J gene TRBJ2-7; D unresolved. Trimming took 0 bases from V and 3 from J, leaving 4 bases between them. Germline-derived CDR1 and CDR2 are SGHRS and YFSETQ. The CDR3 covers 12 residues. The CDR3 reads CASSLEGYEQYF. DNA of the CDR3: TGCGCCAGCAGCTTGGAGGGCTACGAGCAGTACTTC.